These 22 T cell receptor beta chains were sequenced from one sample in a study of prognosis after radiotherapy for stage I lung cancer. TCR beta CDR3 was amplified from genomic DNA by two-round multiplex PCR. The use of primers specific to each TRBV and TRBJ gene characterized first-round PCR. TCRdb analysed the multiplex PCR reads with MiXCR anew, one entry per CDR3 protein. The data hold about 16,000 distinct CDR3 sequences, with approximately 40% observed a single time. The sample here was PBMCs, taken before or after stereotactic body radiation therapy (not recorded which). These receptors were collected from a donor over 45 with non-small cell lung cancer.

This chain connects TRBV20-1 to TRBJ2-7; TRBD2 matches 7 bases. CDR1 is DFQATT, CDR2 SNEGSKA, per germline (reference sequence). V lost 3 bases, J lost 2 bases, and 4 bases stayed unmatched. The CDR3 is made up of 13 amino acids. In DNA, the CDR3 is TGCAGTGCTAGGGGGGAGGGCACCTACGAGCAGTACTTC. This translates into CSARGEGTYEQYF.

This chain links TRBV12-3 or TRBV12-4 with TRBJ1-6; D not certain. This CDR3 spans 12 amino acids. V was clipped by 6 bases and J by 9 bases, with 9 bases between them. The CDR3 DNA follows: TGTGCCAGCAGCCCTAGCGGTTCACCCCTCCACTTT. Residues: CASSPSGSPLHF.

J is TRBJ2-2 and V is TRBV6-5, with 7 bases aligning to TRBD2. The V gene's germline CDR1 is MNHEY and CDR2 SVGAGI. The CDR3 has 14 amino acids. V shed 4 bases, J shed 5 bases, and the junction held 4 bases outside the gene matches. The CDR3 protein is CASSFSGSTGELFF. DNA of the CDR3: TGTGCCAGCAGTTTTAGCGGGTCTACCGGGGAGCTGTTTTTT.

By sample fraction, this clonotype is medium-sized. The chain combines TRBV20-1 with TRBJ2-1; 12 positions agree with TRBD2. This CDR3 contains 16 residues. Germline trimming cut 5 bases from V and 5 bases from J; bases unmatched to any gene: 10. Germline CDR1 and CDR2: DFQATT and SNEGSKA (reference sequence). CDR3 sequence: CSAGRLAGVYNNEQFF. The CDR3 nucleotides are TGCAGTGCTGGCCGACTAGCGGGGGTTTACAACAATGAGCAGTTCTTC.

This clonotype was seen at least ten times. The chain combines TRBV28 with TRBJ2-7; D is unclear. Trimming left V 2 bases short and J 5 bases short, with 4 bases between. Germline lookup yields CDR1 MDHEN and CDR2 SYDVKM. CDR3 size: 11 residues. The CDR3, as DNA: TGTGCCAGCAGTTTAAACAACGAGCAGTACTTC. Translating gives CASSLNNEQYF. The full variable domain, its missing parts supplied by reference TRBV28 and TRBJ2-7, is DVKVTQSSRYLVKRTGEKVFLECVQDMDHENMFWYRQDPGLGLRLIYFSYDVKMKEKGDIPEGYSVSREKKERFSLILESASTNQTSMYLCASSLNNEQYFGPGTRLTVT.

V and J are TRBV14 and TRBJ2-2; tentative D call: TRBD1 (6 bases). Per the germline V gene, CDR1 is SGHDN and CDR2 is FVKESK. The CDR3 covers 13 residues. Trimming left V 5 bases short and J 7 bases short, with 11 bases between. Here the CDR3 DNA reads TGTGCCAGCAGCTCCAGGGGAGTCGGGGAGCTGTTTTTT. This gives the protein CASSSRGVGELFF.

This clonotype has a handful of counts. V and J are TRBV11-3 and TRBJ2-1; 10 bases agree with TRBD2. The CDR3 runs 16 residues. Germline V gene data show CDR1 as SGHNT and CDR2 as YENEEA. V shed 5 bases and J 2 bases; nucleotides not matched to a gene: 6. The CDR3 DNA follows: TGTGCCAGCAGCCCTAGGACTAGCGGAACCTACAATGAGCAGTTCTTC. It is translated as CASSPRTSGTYNEQFF.

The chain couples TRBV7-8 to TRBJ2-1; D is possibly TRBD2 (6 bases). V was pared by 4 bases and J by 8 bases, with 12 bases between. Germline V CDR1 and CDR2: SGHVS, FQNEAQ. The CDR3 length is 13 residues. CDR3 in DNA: TGTGCCAGCAGCTCCTCGCCGGGGGATGAGCAGTTCTTC. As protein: CASSSSPGDEQFF.

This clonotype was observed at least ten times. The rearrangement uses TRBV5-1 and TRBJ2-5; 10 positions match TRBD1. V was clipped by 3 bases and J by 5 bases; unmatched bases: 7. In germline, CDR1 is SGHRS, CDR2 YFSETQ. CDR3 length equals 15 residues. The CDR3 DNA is TGCGCCAGCAGCTCTTTGGACAGGGGGGGTGAGACCCAGTACTTC. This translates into CASSSLDRGGETQYF.

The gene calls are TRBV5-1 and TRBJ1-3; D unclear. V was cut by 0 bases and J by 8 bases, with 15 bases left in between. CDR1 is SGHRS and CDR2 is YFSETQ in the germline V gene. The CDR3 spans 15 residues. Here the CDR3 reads CASSLVGSGGDTIYF. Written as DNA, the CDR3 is TGCGCCAGCAGCTTGGTCGGGTCCGGTGGGGACACCATATATTTT.

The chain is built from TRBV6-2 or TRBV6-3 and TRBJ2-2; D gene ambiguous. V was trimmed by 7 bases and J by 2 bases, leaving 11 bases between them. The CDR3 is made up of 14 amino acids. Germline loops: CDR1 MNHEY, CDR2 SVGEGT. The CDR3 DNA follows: TGTGCCAGCATCGTAGCAGGTAACACCGGGGAGCTGTTTTTT. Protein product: CASIVAGNTGELFF.

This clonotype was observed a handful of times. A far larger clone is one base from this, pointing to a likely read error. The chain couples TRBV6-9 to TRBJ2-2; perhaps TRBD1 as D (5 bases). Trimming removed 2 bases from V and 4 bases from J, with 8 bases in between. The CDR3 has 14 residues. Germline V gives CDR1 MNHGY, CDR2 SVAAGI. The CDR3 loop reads CASSYGHPTGELFF. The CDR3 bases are TGTGCCAGCAGTTATGGACATCCCACCGGGGAGCTGTTTTTT.

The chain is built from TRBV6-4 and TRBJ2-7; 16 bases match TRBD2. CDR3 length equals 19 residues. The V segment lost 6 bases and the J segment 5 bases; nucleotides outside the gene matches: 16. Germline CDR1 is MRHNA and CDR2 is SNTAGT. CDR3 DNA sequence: TGTGCCAGCAGCCTCCCACCGGGACTAGCGGGAGGGGGGGGAGACGAGCAGTACTTC. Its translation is CASSLPPGLAGGGGDEQYF.

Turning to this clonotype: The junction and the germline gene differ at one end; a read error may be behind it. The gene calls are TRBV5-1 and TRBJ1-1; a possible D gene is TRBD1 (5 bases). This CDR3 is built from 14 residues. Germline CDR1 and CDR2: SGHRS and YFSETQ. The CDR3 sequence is CTSSLSKQASEALF. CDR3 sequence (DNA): TGCACCAGCAGCTTGTCAAAACAGGCCAGTGAAGCTTTATTT.

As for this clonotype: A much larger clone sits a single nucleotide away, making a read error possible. CDR3 sequence reads: CASSTVHGTDTQYF. The CDR3 bases are TGTGCCAGCAGTACGGTCCATGGAACAGATACGCAGTATTTT. The V call is TRBV6-2 or TRBV6-3, the J call TRBJ2-3; D gene ambiguous. V was trimmed by 5 bases and J by 3 bases, leaving 12 bases between them. The CDR3 has 14 amino acids. The germline CDR1 and CDR2 sequences are MNHEY and SVGEGT.

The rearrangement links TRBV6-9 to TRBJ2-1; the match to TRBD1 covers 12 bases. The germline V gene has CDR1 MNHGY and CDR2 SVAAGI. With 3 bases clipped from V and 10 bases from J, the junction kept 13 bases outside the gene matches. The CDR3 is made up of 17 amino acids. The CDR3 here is CASSYRNIGTGGDEQFF. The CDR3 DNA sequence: TGTGCCAGCAGTTACCGGAACATTGGGACAGGGGGCGACGAGCAGTTCTTC.

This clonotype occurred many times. In DNA, the CDR3 is TGCAGTGCTGAACTAGCGGCATCCTACAATGAGCAGTTCTTC. Translating it yields CSAELAASYNEQFF. This chain joins TRBV20-1 and TRBJ2-1; TRBD2 matches 8 bases. Trimming removed 5 bases from V and 1 base from J; junction bases left unmatched: 4. The CDR3 loop spans 14 amino acids. The germline V gene has CDR1 DFQATT and CDR2 SNEGSKA (reference sequence).

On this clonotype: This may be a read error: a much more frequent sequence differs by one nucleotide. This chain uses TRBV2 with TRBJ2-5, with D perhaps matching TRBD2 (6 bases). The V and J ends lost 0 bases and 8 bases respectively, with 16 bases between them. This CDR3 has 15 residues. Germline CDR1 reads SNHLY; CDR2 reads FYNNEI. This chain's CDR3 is CASSEALSPRDTQYF. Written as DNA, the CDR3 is TGTGCCAGCAGTGAAGCGCTAAGTCCGCGGGATACCCAGTACTTC.

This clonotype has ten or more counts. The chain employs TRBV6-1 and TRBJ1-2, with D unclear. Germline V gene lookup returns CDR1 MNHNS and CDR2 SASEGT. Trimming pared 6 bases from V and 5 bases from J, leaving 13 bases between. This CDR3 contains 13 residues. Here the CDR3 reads CASSPRAVYGYTF. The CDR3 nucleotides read TGTGCCAGCAGCCCACGGGCGGTTTATGGCTACACCTTC.

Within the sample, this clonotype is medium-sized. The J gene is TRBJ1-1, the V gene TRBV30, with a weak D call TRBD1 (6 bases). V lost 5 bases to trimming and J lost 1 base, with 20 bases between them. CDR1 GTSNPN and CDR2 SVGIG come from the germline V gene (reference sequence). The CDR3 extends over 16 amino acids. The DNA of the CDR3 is TGTGCCTGGGGACCCAGGGGAGGAGGGTCGAACACTGAAGCTTTCTTT. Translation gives CAWGPRGGGSNTEAFF.

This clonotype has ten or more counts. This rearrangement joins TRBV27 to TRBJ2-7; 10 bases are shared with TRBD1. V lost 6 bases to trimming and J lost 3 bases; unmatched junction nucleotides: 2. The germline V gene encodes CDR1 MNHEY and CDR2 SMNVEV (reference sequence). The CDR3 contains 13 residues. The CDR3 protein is CASRWTGGYEQYF. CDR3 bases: TGTGCCAGCAGATGGACAGGGGGCTACGAGCAGTACTTC.

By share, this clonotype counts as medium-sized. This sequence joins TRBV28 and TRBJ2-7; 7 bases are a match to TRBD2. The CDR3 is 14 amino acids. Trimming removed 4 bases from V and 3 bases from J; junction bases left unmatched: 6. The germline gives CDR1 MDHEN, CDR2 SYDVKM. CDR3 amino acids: CASSYALAVYEQYF. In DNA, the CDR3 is TGTGCCAGCAGTTACGCCCTAGCGGTCTACGAGCAGTACTTC.